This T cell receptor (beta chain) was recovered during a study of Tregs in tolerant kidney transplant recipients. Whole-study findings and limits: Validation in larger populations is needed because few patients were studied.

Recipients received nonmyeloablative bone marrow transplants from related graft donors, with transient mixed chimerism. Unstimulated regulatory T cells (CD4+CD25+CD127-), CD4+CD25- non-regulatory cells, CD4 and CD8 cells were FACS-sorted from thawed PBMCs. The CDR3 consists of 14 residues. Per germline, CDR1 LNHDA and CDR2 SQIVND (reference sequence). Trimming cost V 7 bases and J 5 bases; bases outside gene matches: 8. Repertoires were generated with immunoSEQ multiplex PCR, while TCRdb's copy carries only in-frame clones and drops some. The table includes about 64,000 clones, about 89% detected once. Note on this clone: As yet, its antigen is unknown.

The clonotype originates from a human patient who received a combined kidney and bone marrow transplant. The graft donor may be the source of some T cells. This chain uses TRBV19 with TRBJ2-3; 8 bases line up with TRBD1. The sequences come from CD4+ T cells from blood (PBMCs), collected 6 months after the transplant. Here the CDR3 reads CASNNQGAGDTQYF. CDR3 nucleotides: TGTGCCAGTAACAACCAGGGGGCCGGAGATACGCAGTATTTT.